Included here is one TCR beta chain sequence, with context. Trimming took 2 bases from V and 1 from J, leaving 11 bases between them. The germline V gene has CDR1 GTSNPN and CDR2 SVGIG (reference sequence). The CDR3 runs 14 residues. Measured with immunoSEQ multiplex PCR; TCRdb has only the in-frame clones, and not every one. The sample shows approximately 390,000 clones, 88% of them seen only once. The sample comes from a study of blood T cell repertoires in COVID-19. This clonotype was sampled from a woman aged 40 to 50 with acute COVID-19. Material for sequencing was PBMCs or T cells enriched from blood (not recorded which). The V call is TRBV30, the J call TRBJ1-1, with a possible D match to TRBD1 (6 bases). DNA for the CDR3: TGTGCCTGGAGTAGGGGGGGCAGGAACACTGAAGCTTTCTTT. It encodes CAWSRGGRNTEAFF.